This T cell receptor (beta chain) appears in the sequencing data of a study of OX40 agonist ivuxolimab in advanced cancers. Overall study: Given to patients was ivuxolimab, an agonistic anti-OX40 (CD134) antibody.

This clone was observed a single time. The investigators sampled blood at baseline, at cycle 4 day 1, and at cycle 7 day 1. This CDR3 region has 17 residues. Germline assignment: CDR1 SQVTM and CDR2 ANQGSEA. V was cut by 0 bases and J by 0 bases, with 17 bases left in between. Using immunoSEQ multiplex PCR, the repertoire was profiled, and TCRdb retains in-frame clones only, with some absent. The top ten clones hold 4.4% of a sample with about 66,000 clones, about 80% of them seen once. The receptor was isolated from an adult with an advanced solid tumor such as melanoma, head and neck, liver or kidney cancer. The chain employs TRBV29-1 and TRBJ1-2, with no clear D. Sequencing used CD4+ or CD8+ T cells sorted from blood, obtained in a trial of the OX40 agonist ivuxolimab. CDR3 sequence reads: CSVEDRVGGKTNYGYTF. The CDR3 DNA reads TGCAGCGTTGAAGATCGTGTGGGAGGCAAGACTAACTATGGCTACACCTTC.